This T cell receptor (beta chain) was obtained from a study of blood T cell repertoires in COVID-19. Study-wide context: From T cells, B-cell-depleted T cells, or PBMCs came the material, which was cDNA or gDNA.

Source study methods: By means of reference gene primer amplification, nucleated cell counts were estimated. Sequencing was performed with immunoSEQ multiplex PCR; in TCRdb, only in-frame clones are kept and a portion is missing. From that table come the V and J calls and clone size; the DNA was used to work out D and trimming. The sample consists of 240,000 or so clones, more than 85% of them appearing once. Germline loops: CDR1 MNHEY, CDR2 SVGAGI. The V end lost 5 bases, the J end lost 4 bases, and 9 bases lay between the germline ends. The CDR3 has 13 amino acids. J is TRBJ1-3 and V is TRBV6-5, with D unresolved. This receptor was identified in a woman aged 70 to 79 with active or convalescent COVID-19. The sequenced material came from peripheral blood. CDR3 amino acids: CASSPRLGNTIYF. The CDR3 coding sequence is TGTGCCAGCAGTCCGCGCCTGGGAAACACCATATATTTT.